Listed below are T cell receptor beta chains from one sample, sequenced in a study of T cell repertoires in cytomegalovirus infection. Antigens for these TCRs are unknown. TCRdb reprocessed the reads via MiXCR and lists one record per CDR3 protein. The sample records 60,000 to 75,000 distinct CDR3 sequences, more than 25% being singletons. The sample was CD8+ T cells from cultured PBMCs, taken from culture after CMV antigen stimulation. The receptors derive from a human donor in good health (CMV status not recorded). Some clones in this sample may be carry-over from other donors' samples. CDR3s include the opening cysteine and the closing phenylalanine or tryptophan. Each record gives: V gene, clone size, J gene, D gene, CDR3 DNA, CDR3 protein. A D gene is named only where the DNA matches it firmly. Clone size, where shown, is once, few, many, or a class for clones that have expanded.

v_gene: TRBV9; abundance: many; j_gene: TRBJ1-2; d_gene: .; CDR3nt: TGTGCCAGCAGCGTAGCCCCGGGACGTGAGGGCTACACCTTC; CDR3aa: CASSVAPGREGYTF
v_gene: TRBV7-9; abundance: .; j_gene: TRBJ2-3; d_gene: TRBD2; CDR3nt: TGTGCCAGCAGCTTACCGCAGCGGGGGGGCGATGGAGACGGCACAGATACGCAGTATTTT; CDR3aa: CASSLPQRGGDGDGTDTQYF
v_gene: TRBV11-3; abundance: few; j_gene: TRBJ2-7; d_gene: .; CDR3nt: TGTGCCAGCAGCGACCGGGCCCTCTACGAGCAGTACTTC; CDR3aa: CASSDRALYEQYF
v_gene: TRBV7-6; abundance: few; j_gene: TRBJ1-2; d_gene: .; CDR3nt: TGTGCCAGCAGAAATGGCTACACCTTC; CDR3aa: CASRNGYTF
v_gene: TRBV7-9; abundance: few; j_gene: TRBJ2-2; d_gene: TRBD1; CDR3nt: TGTGCCAGCAGCGGGACAGGGATCGGGGAGCTGTTTTTT; CDR3aa: CASSGTGIGELFF
v_gene: TRBV7-9; abundance: .; j_gene: TRBJ2-7; d_gene: .; CDR3nt: TGTGCCAGCAGCTTACCCCTGGTGGGCCACGAGCAGTACTTC; CDR3aa: CASSLPLVGHEQYF
v_gene: TRBV14; abundance: .; j_gene: TRBJ1-5; d_gene: .; CDR3nt: TGTGCCAGCAGCCGGGCTGGGGAGAATCAGCCCCAGCATTTT; CDR3aa: CASSRAGENQPQHF
v_gene: TRBV7-2; abundance: .; j_gene: TRBJ2-3; d_gene: .; CDR3nt: TGTGCCAGCAGCTTAGGCCCGACTAGCACAGATACGCAGTATTTT; CDR3aa: CASSLGPTSTDTQYF
v_gene: TRBV7-6; abundance: many; j_gene: TRBJ2-1; d_gene: .; CDR3nt: TGTGCCAGCAGATTATACAATGAGCAGTTCTTC; CDR3aa: CASRLYNEQFF
v_gene: TRBV4-3; abundance: many; j_gene: TRBJ1-4; d_gene: .; CDR3nt: TGCGCCAGCAGCCAAGTGACAGGAACTAATGAAAAACTGTTTTTT; CDR3aa: CASSQVTGTNEKLFF
v_gene: TRBV28; abundance: .; j_gene: TRBJ2-4; d_gene: TRBD1; CDR3nt: TGTGCCAGCAGCAGGGGACAGGGGGGGCCATTAGCCAAAAACATTCAGTACTTC; CDR3aa: CASSRGQGGPLAKNIQYF
v_gene: TRBV7-6; abundance: .; j_gene: TRBJ1-1; d_gene: .; CDR3nt: TGTGCCAGCAGCCGAAAGGGAGGAAACACTGAAGCTTTCTTT; CDR3aa: CASSRKGGNTEAFF
v_gene: TRBV4-1; abundance: .; j_gene: TRBJ2-1; d_gene: .; CDR3nt: TGCGCCAGCAGCCAAGGCGGATATGAGCAGTTCTTC; CDR3aa: CASSQGGYEQFF
v_gene: TRBV12-5; abundance: few; j_gene: TRBJ1-5; d_gene: .; CDR3nt: TGTGCTAGTGGTTTGGTATTTGATCAGCCCCAGCATTTT; CDR3aa: CASGLVFDQPQHF
v_gene: TRBV14; abundance: many; j_gene: TRBJ1-4; d_gene: TRBD1; CDR3nt: TGTGCCAGCAGCCAGGCGAGGGGGACAGGGGGAAATGAAAAACTGTTTTTT; CDR3aa: CASSQARGTGGNEKLFF
v_gene: TRBV30; abundance: .; j_gene: TRBJ2-5; d_gene: TRBD1; CDR3nt: TGTGCCTGGAGTAGCAGGGGGGAGACCCAGTACTTC; CDR3aa: CAWSSRGETQYF
v_gene: TRBV9; abundance: many; j_gene: TRBJ2-5; d_gene: TRBD1; CDR3nt: TGTGCCAGCAGCCCGATCGGACAGGGGGCGCCGGAGACCCAGTACTTC; CDR3aa: CASSPIGQGAPETQYF
v_gene: TRBV28; abundance: few; j_gene: TRBJ2-4; d_gene: .; CDR3nt: TGTGCCAGCAGGTCCTCCGGGGCCAAAAACATTCAGTACTTC; CDR3aa: CASRSSGAKNIQYF
v_gene: TRBV19; abundance: .; j_gene: TRBJ1-2; d_gene: TRBD1; CDR3nt: TGTGCCAGTAGTATAGATGGGACAGGGGATTATGGCTACACCTTC; CDR3aa: CASSIDGTGDYGYTF
v_gene: TRBV7-9; abundance: many; j_gene: TRBJ1-4; d_gene: TRBD1; CDR3nt: TGTGCCAGCAGCCGGACAGGTGGAGGTGAAAAACTGTTTTTT; CDR3aa: CASSRTGGGEKLFF
v_gene: TRBV7-6; abundance: many; j_gene: TRBJ1-6; d_gene: TRBD1; CDR3nt: TGTGCCAGCAGCCCCCGCCCGGGACAGAATAATTCACCCCTCCACTTT; CDR3aa: CASSPRPGQNNSPLHF
v_gene: TRBV7-2; abundance: many; j_gene: TRBJ1-2; d_gene: .; CDR3nt: TGTGCCAGCAGCTGGGGGGGGGGCATGGATGGCTACACCTTC; CDR3aa: CASSWGGGMDGYTF
v_gene: TRBV9; abundance: .; j_gene: TRBJ2-3; d_gene: .; CDR3nt: TGTGCCAGCAGCGTAGGAAACGGCCGCTTACTCACAGATACGCAGTATTTT; CDR3aa: CASSVGNGRLLTDTQYF
v_gene: TRBV7-3; abundance: many; j_gene: TRBJ2-2; d_gene: .; CDR3nt: TGTGCCAGCAGCCAGGGGGGGCAGGGAGGTACCGGGGAGCTGTTTTTT; CDR3aa: CASSQGGQGGTGELFF
v_gene: TRBV7-9; abundance: many; j_gene: TRBJ2-1; d_gene: .; CDR3nt: TGTGCCAGCAGCTTGGACAGTTCCGCGGGCAATGAGCAGTTCTTC; CDR3aa: CASSLDSSAGNEQFF
v_gene: TRBV28; abundance: .; j_gene: TRBJ1-2; d_gene: .; CDR3nt: TGTGCCAGCATAATGTCAGGGGAGACCGGCTACACCTTC; CDR3aa: CASIMSGETGYTF
v_gene: TRBV7-9; abundance: .; j_gene: TRBJ2-2; d_gene: .; CDR3nt: TGTGCCAGCAGCTTATCGGGATCCGGGGAGCTGTTTTTT; CDR3aa: CASSLSGSGELFF
v_gene: TRBV4-1; abundance: few; j_gene: TRBJ2-1; d_gene: .; CDR3nt: TGCGCCAGCAGCCAAGGGCTAGCCGTCGATGAGCAGTTCTTC; CDR3aa: CASSQGLAVDEQFF
v_gene: TRBV11-2; abundance: .; j_gene: TRBJ2-5; d_gene: TRBD2; CDR3nt: TGTGCCAGCATTCGGGAAGCGGGACAAGAGACCCAGTACTTC; CDR3aa: CASIREAGQETQYF
v_gene: TRBV6-1; abundance: many; j_gene: TRBJ2-7; d_gene: TRBD1; CDR3nt: TGTGCCAGCAGTGACCTCTCGGACAGGGCACACGAGCAGTACTTC; CDR3aa: CASSDLSDRAHEQYF
v_gene: TRBV3-1; abundance: few; j_gene: TRBJ1-2; d_gene: .; CDR3nt: TGTGCCAGCAGCCCCCGCGCCGGGGGATCGAAGTTGGGCTACACCTTC; CDR3aa: CASSPRAGGSKLGYTF
v_gene: TRBV12-3/TRBV12-4; abundance: few; j_gene: TRBJ1-2; d_gene: .; CDR3nt: TGTGCCAGCAGTTTTCTCACGACGGGGAACTATGGCTACACCTTC; CDR3aa: CASSFLTTGNYGYTF
v_gene: TRBV6-1; abundance: few; j_gene: TRBJ1-4; d_gene: TRBD1; CDR3nt: TGTGCCAGCAGCTCTGGACAGGGGGCAACTAATGAAAAACTGTTTTTT; CDR3aa: CASSSGQGATNEKLFF
v_gene: TRBV7-2; abundance: many; j_gene: TRBJ1-2; d_gene: .; CDR3nt: TGTGCCAGCAGCTTAGCCGGGGCAGGGAGCTATGGCTACACCTTC; CDR3aa: CASSLAGAGSYGYTF
v_gene: TRBV19; abundance: .; j_gene: TRBJ2-5; d_gene: TRBD1; CDR3nt: TGTGCCAGTAGTATGGACAGGGGGCTACAAGAGACCCAGTACTTC; CDR3aa: CASSMDRGLQETQYF
v_gene: TRBV7-2; abundance: many; j_gene: TRBJ2-5; d_gene: TRBD2; CDR3nt: TGTGCCAGCAGCTTAGCCCCCCGGGGGGGATCTCAAGAGACCCAGTACTTC; CDR3aa: CASSLAPRGGSQETQYF
v_gene: TRBV7-9; abundance: .; j_gene: TRBJ2-7; d_gene: TRBD1; CDR3nt: TGTGCCAGCATACCTCAGGGGGCGGACGAGCAGTACTTC; CDR3aa: CASIPQGADEQYF
v_gene: TRBV7-9; abundance: .; j_gene: TRBJ1-2; d_gene: .; CDR3nt: TGTGCCAGCAGCTTGGCGGGCGATGGCTACACCTTC; CDR3aa: CASSLAGDGYTF
v_gene: TRBV12-3/TRBV12-4; abundance: .; j_gene: TRBJ2-3; d_gene: TRBD2; CDR3nt: TGTGCCAGCACCTTGGGGGGGGGGGCAGATACGCAGTATTTT; CDR3aa: CASTLGGGADTQYF
v_gene: TRBV6-2/TRBV6-3; abundance: many; j_gene: TRBJ2-7; d_gene: .; CDR3nt: TGTGCCAGCACCCGGGACGGCTACGAGCAGTACTTC; CDR3aa: CASTRDGYEQYF
v_gene: TRBV4-2; abundance: few; j_gene: TRBJ1-2; d_gene: TRBD1; CDR3nt: TGTGCCAGCAGCCAGGATCCGGGACAGGGTCACGGGGGCTACACCTTC; CDR3aa: CASSQDPGQGHGGYTF
v_gene: TRBV11-2; abundance: .; j_gene: TRBJ2-1; d_gene: TRBD2; CDR3nt: TGTGCCAGCAGCTTAGGAGGGAGGGCTTCGGGTGAGCAGTTCTTC; CDR3aa: CASSLGGRASGEQFF
v_gene: TRBV12-3/TRBV12-4; abundance: many; j_gene: TRBJ2-2; d_gene: TRBD1; CDR3nt: TGTGCCAGCACCTCCCCGGGACAGTCCCCCGGGGAGCTGTTTTTT; CDR3aa: CASTSPGQSPGELFF
v_gene: TRBV19; abundance: .; j_gene: TRBJ2-7; d_gene: .; CDR3nt: TGTGCCAGTAGTATCCAGGGATATGCCTACGAGCAGTACTTC; CDR3aa: CASSIQGYAYEQYF
v_gene: TRBV7-2; abundance: many; j_gene: TRBJ1-6; d_gene: TRBD1; CDR3nt: TGTGCCAGCAGCTTACAGGGGGCGGACTATAATTCACCCCTCCACTTT; CDR3aa: CASSLQGADYNSPLHF
v_gene: TRBV7-9; abundance: .; j_gene: TRBJ1-1; d_gene: TRBD1; CDR3nt: TGTGCCAGCAGCGATATCGGGGACAGGGGCGGTGAAGCTTTCTTT; CDR3aa: CASSDIGDRGGEAFF
v_gene: TRBV9; abundance: .; j_gene: TRBJ2-7; d_gene: .; CDR3nt: TGTGCCAGCAGCCCAGGAGGGGGCAAGGCCCTCGAGCAGTACTTC; CDR3aa: CASSPGGGKALEQYF
v_gene: TRBV6-6; abundance: few; j_gene: TRBJ1-2; d_gene: .; CDR3nt: TGTGCCAGCAGTTACCCTTACCCGAAGGCTAACTATGGCTACACCTTC; CDR3aa: CASSYPYPKANYGYTF
v_gene: TRBV4-2; abundance: many; j_gene: TRBJ2-3; d_gene: .; CDR3nt: TGTGCCAGCAGCCCGGGCGGGGGCCTGATCAGACCAGATACGCAGTATTTT; CDR3aa: CASSPGGGLIRPDTQYF
v_gene: TRBV20-1; abundance: once; j_gene: TRBJ1-6; d_gene: TRBD1; CDR3nt: TGCAGTGCCATCCCCGGACAGGGGGCAACGAGCTCCTATAATTCACCCCTCCACTTT; CDR3aa: CSAIPGQGATSSYNSPLHF
v_gene: TRBV4-3; abundance: few; j_gene: TRBJ1-1; d_gene: .; CDR3nt: TGCGCCAGCAGCCAACGCAGTGCACACACTGAAGCTTTCTTT; CDR3aa: CASSQRSAHTEAFF
v_gene: TRBV27; abundance: once; j_gene: TRBJ2-1; d_gene: TRBD1; CDR3nt: TGTGCCAGCAGTTTAGACAGGGGCCTTTGGGGGAATGAGCAGTTCTTC; CDR3aa: CASSLDRGLWGNEQFF
v_gene: TRBV7-9; abundance: many; j_gene: TRBJ1-5; d_gene: TRBD1; CDR3nt: TGTGCCAGCAGCCCTATTAAGACAGGGGGCCGGAATCAGCCCCAGCATTTT; CDR3aa: CASSPIKTGGRNQPQHF
v_gene: TRBV7-2; abundance: many; j_gene: TRBJ1-1; d_gene: .; CDR3nt: TGTGCCAGCAGTTTTCCTGGGAACACTGAAGCTTTCTTT; CDR3aa: CASSFPGNTEAFF
v_gene: TRBV20-1; abundance: .; j_gene: TRBJ2-7; d_gene: .; CDR3nt: TGCAGTGCTAGAGAAGCTGACTACGAGCAGTACTTC; CDR3aa: CSAREADYEQYF
v_gene: TRBV5-1; abundance: .; j_gene: TRBJ1-3; d_gene: .; CDR3nt: TGCGCCAGCAGCTTGGGGGGGTCCGCGGCTGGAAACACCATATATTTT; CDR3aa: CASSLGGSAAGNTIYF
v_gene: TRBV7-9; abundance: .; j_gene: TRBJ2-7; d_gene: TRBD1; CDR3nt: TGTGCCAGCAGCTTCGGGACAGAAACCTACGAGCAGTACTTC; CDR3aa: CASSFGTETYEQYF
v_gene: TRBV12-3/TRBV12-4; abundance: .; j_gene: TRBJ2-4; d_gene: .; CDR3nt: TGTGCCAGCAGCGCCCCCGGAGGGGACATTCAGTACTTC; CDR3aa: CASSAPGGDIQYF
v_gene: TRBV7-2; abundance: many; j_gene: TRBJ1-6; d_gene: .; CDR3nt: TGTGCCAGCAGAATTACAACGGAAGTGTATTCACCCCTCCACTTT; CDR3aa: CASRITTEVYSPLHF